Shown below are 17 T cell receptor beta chains from a single sample sequenced in a study of T cell responses to AZD1222 COVID-19 vaccine. Produced via immunoSEQ multiplex PCR; TCRdb's table is partial and in-frame only. The repertoire holds over 150,000 clones, 92% seen once, with over 1.5% in the top ten. Sequenced here: peripheral blood, sampled on day 0 of AZD1222 vaccination. These receptors were collected from an adult in good health.

As regards this clone: The junction does not match germline at one end; this may be a read error. The rearrangement links TRBV7-7 to TRBJ2-1; 11 bases are a match to TRBD2. The CDR3 has 17 residues. The germline CDR1 and CDR2 sequences are SSHAT and FNYEAQ (reference sequence). The CDR3 is CASSLGGSGRAVNEQFF. Written as DNA, the CDR3 is TGTGCTAGCAGCTTAGGTGGTAGCGGGAGGGCCGTTAATGAGCAGTTCTTC.

This chain uses TRBV2 with TRBJ1-6; 9 bases match TRBD1. J gave up 8 bases and V 4 bases, and 6 bases lay outside the gene matches. The germline V gene encodes CDR1 SNHLY and CDR2 FYNNEI. The CDR3 has 15 residues. DNA for the CDR3: TGTGCCAGCAGTGGGACAGGGGAAAGAGATTCACCCCTCCACTTT. This sequence encodes CASSGTGERDSPLHF.

The chain links TRBV6-5 to TRBJ2-7; 7 bases agree with TRBD1. The CDR3 runs 16 residues. The V gene end was trimmed by 4 bases and the J gene end by 0 bases; junction bases not matched to a gene: 9. The germline V gene has CDR1 MNHEY and CDR2 SVGAGI. The CDR3 sequence is CASSSRSGQVSYEQYF. DNA of the CDR3: TGTGCCAGCAGTTCCCGAAGCGGACAGGTCTCCTACGAGCAGTACTTC.

The J gene is TRBJ1-1, the V gene TRBV27, with a weak D call TRBD1 (5 bases). The CDR3 covers 13 residues. Germline CDR1 and CDR2: MNHEY and SMNVEV (reference sequence). Trimming shortened V by 7 bases and J by 5 bases, and 14 bases separated the two germline ends. The CDR3 DNA reads as TGTGCCAGCACCCTAAGGGGTAGTACTGAAGCTTTCTTT. This translates into CASTLRGSTEAFF.

J is TRBJ2-7 and V is TRBV18, with 8 bases identical to TRBD1. CDR3 length: 17 amino acids. Losses at the gene ends were 3 bases for V and 0 bases for J; bases not matched to a gene: 10. Germline lookup yields CDR1 KGHSH and CDR2 LQKENI. Written as DNA, the CDR3 is TGTGCCAGCTCACCGAACCAGGGGGCCACATTCTCCTACGAGCAGTACTTC. Its protein product is CASSPNQGATFSYEQYF.

The CDR3 is CASSLVIRGYGYTF. CDR3 sequence (DNA): TGTGCCAGCAGCTTGGTTATCAGGGGCTATGGCTACACCTTC. This rearrangement joins TRBV5-5 to TRBJ1-2, with a weak D call TRBD1 (6 bases). From germline, CDR1 is SGHKS and CDR2 YYEKEE (reference sequence). The V gene lost 0 bases and the J gene lost 4 bases, with 10 bases spanning the gap. This CDR3 has 14 amino acids.

The chain has TRBV19 and TRBJ1-2; D is uncertain. Germline loops: CDR1 LNHDA, CDR2 SQIVND (reference sequence). The CDR3 covers 11 residues. The germline V and J ends were trimmed by 7 bases and 8 bases, with 11 bases remaining between them. This CDR3 reads CASTDLRGYTF. For the CDR3, the DNA is TGTGCCAGTACGGACCTGCGGGGCTACACCTTC.

This rearrangement joins TRBV21-1 to TRBJ1-3. TRBV21-1 is a recognized pseudogene. This CDR3 region has 14 residues. CDR3: CAEPEGISGNTIYF. For the CDR3, the DNA is TGTGCTGAGCCGGAGGGGATATCTGGAAACACCATATATTTT.

The chain is built from TRBV7-3 and TRBJ1-5; D uncertain. The V end lost 5 bases, the J end lost 4 bases, and 18 bases lay between the germline ends. This CDR3 is 16 amino acids long. The V gene's germline CDR1 is SGHTA and CDR2 FQGTGA. DNA of the CDR3: TGTGCCAGCAGCCCCGAGGGCAGCGGCGGGAATCAGCCCCAGCATTTT. Translation gives CASSPEGSGGNQPQHF.

The V call is TRBV6-5, the J call TRBJ1-3, with D perhaps matching TRBD1 (6 bases). In germline, CDR1 is MNHEY, CDR2 SVGAGI. The CDR3 sequence is 15 residues long. V was cut by 2 bases and J by 3 bases, with 11 bases left in between. The CDR3 DNA sequence: TGTGCCAGCAGTTACAGTGGGACAATTGGAAACACCATATATTTT. Protein product: CASSYSGTIGNTIYF.

The rearrangement uses TRBV7-8 and TRBJ2-7; D is unclear. Per the germline V gene, CDR1 is SGHVS and CDR2 is FQNEAQ. This CDR3 is built from 13 residues. This CDR3 reads CASGGLKTYEQYF. The CDR3 DNA sequence: TGTGCTTCCGGTGGCCTGAAGACGTACGAGCAGTACTTC.

The J gene is TRBJ1-2, the V gene TRBV5-1; the D gene is possibly TRBD1 (6 bases). V was trimmed by 4 bases and J by 0 bases, leaving 16 bases between them. The CDR3 is 16 residues long. Per germline, CDR1 SGHRS and CDR2 YFSETQ. CDR3 sequence reads: CASSNTYRAANYGYTF. The CDR3 nucleotides are TGCGCCAGCAGCAACACCTACAGGGCAGCTAACTATGGCTACACCTTC.

This chain links TRBV7-2 with TRBJ2-7, with D possibly being TRBD2 (6 bases). Germline CDR1 SGHTA, CDR2 FQGNSA. V gave up 0 bases and J gave up 6 bases, with 9 bases separating them. The CDR3 is 13 residues long. The DNA for the CDR3 is TGTGCCAGCAGCTTAGCGGAGGGATCCGAGCAGTACTTC. Translating gives CASSLAEGSEQYF.

V gene TRBV6-5 combines with J gene TRBJ1-6, with a weak D call TRBD1 (6 bases). The CDR3 has 14 residues. V lost 5 bases to trimming and J lost 7 bases, with 12 bases between them. Germline CDR1 is MNHEY and CDR2 is SVGAGI. This CDR3 reads CASSPGTYNSPLHF. In DNA, the CDR3 is TGTGCCAGCAGTCCCGGGACATACAATTCACCCCTCCACTTT.

The J gene is TRBJ1-1, the V gene TRBV5-4, with 8 nucleotides matching TRBD1. Per germline, CDR1 SGHNT and CDR2 YYREEE (reference sequence). V lost 0 bases and J lost 4; bases outside the gene matches: 5. The CDR3 contains 15 residues. The CDR3, as DNA: TGTGCCAGCAGCTTGGGGACAGGGAGAGGCACTGAAGCTTTCTTT. It is translated as CASSLGTGRGTEAFF.

In its sample, this clone was seen once. V gene TRBV5-1 combines with J gene TRBJ2-3, with TRBD2 matching over 16 bases. The CDR3 contains 19 residues. The junction had 4 bases not matched to a gene; V was cut back by 0 bases and J by 0 bases. Germline CDR1 SGHRS, CDR2 YFSETQ. The CDR3 DNA sequence: TGCGCCAGCAGCTTGGGGGGACTAGCGGGAGGGCCGAGCACAGATACGCAGTATTTT. It yields the protein CASSLGGLAGGPSTDTQYF.

The J gene is TRBJ2-7, the V gene TRBV12-3 or TRBV12-4; perhaps TRBD2 as D (5 bases). This CDR3 is 13 amino acids long. The V gene lost 3 bases and the J gene lost 5 bases, with 11 bases spanning the gap. The CDR3 DNA reads TGTGCCAGCAGTTTTGCGGGTAGCCACGAGCAGTACTTC. Translating it yields CASSFAGSHEQYF.